One sample yielded the 31 T cell receptor beta chains listed below, sequenced in a study of blood T cell repertoires in COVID-19. Method: immunoSEQ multiplex PCR; TCRdb's copy keeps in-frame clones and lacks some. The sample contains approximately 200,000 clones, approximately 78% of which appear only once. The sequenced sample consisted of peripheral blood. The receptor set was obtained from a woman at least 80 years old with COVID-19, enrolled during active disease.

The rearrangement links TRBV7-7 to TRBJ2-5, with TRBD2 matching 9 bases. CDR1 is SSHAT and CDR2 is FNYEAQ in the germline V gene (reference sequence). CDR3 length equals 13 residues. The CDR3: CATGLAGIETQYF. The CDR3 DNA reads as TGTGCTACGGGGCTAGCGGGAATAGAGACCCAGTACTTC. The full variable domain, its missing parts supplied by reference TRBV7-7 and TRBJ2-5, is GAGVSQSPRYKVTKRGQDVTLRCDPISSHATLYWYQQALGQGPEFLTYFNYEAQPDKSGLPSDRFSAERPEGSISTLTIQRTEQRDSAMYRCATGLAGIETQYFGPGTRLLVL.

The V call is TRBV6-4, the J call TRBJ2-3, with TRBD2 identical over 10 bases. Trimming removed 4 bases from V and 1 base from J; junction bases left unmatched: 2. The length of the CDR3 is 15 residues. CDR1 is MRHNA and CDR2 is SNTAGT in the germline V gene. CDR3 sequence (DNA): TGTGCCAGCAGTGTTCTAGCGGGGGGCACAGATACGCAGTATTTT. Residues: CASSVLAGGTDTQYF.

The table lists this clone with a few counts. J is TRBJ2-1 and V is TRBV11-2; D not resolved. With 4 bases removed from V and 7 bases from J, the gap between germline ends came to 8 bases. Per germline, CDR1 SGHAT and CDR2 FQNNGV. The CDR3 runs to 12 residues. The CDR3 DNA sequence: TGTGCCAGCAGCTCTAATACGAATGAGCAGTTCTTC. Encoded protein: CASSSNTNEQFF.

This clone was observed a single time. The chain joins TRBV5-3 to TRBJ2-7; TRBD1 matches 9 bases. TRBV5-3 is treated as an ORF (open reading frame) with a function not yet certain. J was trimmed by 3 bases and V by 5 bases; bases with no gene match: 15. The CDR3 totals 17 residues. CDR3 protein: CARRSAAPGTGYYEQYF. The CDR3 DNA follows: TGTGCCAGAAGATCCGCCGCCCCAGGGACAGGGTACTACGAGCAGTACTTC.

V is TRBV11-3 and J is TRBJ2-2; 12 bases map to TRBD2. This CDR3 comprises 17 residues. Germline V CDR1 and CDR2: SGHNT, YENEEA. J was trimmed by 6 bases and V by 8 bases; bases with no gene match: 13. Written as DNA, the CDR3 is TGTGCCAGCCAGACTAGCGGGAGAGGTGCGGTGGCCGGGGAGCTGTTTTTT. Its protein product is CASQTSGRGAVAGELFF. Using reference TRBV11-3 and TRBJ2-2 for the parts outside the CDR3, the full variable domain is EAGVVQSPRYKIIEKKQPVAFWCNPISGHNTLYWYLQNLGQGPELLIRYENEEAVDDSQLPKDRFSAERLKGVDSTLKIQPAELGDSAVYLCASQTSGRGAVAGELFFGEGSRLTVL.

The CDR3 coding sequence is TGTGCCTCTGGGGGAGGAAACATTCAGTACTTC. Its protein product is CASGGGNIQYF. This sequence joins TRBV28 and TRBJ2-4; weak D call: TRBD2 (6 bases). Trimming left V 11 bases short and J 6 bases short, with 11 bases between. Germline-derived CDR1 and CDR2 are MDHEN and SYDVKM. The CDR3 is 11 residues long.

The count of this clone is one. The chain recombines TRBV7-9 with TRBJ2-7, with TRBD1 matching 9 bases. CDR1 is SEHNR, CDR2 FQNEAQ, per germline (reference sequence). This CDR3 comprises 16 residues. V lost 5 bases and J lost 4; bases outside the gene matches: 12. In nucleotides, the CDR3 is TGTGCCAGCAGCCCCGGGGGACAGGGCCCTAGATACGAGCAGTACTTC. Translating gives CASSPGGQGPRYEQYF.

The chain has TRBV7-2 and TRBJ1-2, with TRBD1 matching over 9 bases. The CDR3 loop spans 14 amino acids. Germline V gene lookup returns CDR1 SGHTA and CDR2 FQGNSA. V dropped 5 bases and J dropped 7; count of bases not matched to a gene: 8. The CDR3 sequence: CASSHPGQGIGYTF. The CDR3, as DNA: TGTGCCAGCAGCCATCCGGGACAGGGAATTGGCTACACCTTC.

This clone was detected only a few times. The CDR3 here is CASSDLRGTGYQETQYF. CDR3 nucleotide sequence: TGTGCCAGCAGTGATCTTCGAGGGACAGGGTACCAAGAGACCCAGTACTTC. V gene TRBV2 combines with J gene TRBJ2-5; 9 bases agree with TRBD1. V lost 3 bases, J lost 0 bases, and 8 bases stayed unmatched. Germline V gives CDR1 SNHLY, CDR2 FYNNEI. CDR3 length: 17 residues.

The V and J genes are TRBV28 and TRBJ1-1; weak D call: TRBD1 (6 bases). Germline assignment: CDR1 MDHEN and CDR2 SYDVKM. The length of the CDR3 is 15 residues. The V and J ends lost 5 bases and 0 bases respectively, with 13 bases between them. CDR3 nucleotides: TGTGCCAGCAGTCCCCTGGACAGATTGAACACTGAAGCTTTCTTT. It yields the protein CASSPLDRLNTEAFF.

This clone was detected a few times. The chain combines TRBV6-5 with TRBJ2-7; 8 nucleotides align to TRBD2. CDR3 length: 14 residues. J gave up 2 bases and V 5 bases, and 5 bases lay outside the gene matches. CDR1 is MNHEY, CDR2 SVGAGI, per germline. This CDR3 is CASSRTSGTYEQYF. The CDR3 nucleotides are TGTGCCAGCAGTCGTACTAGCGGAACCTACGAGCAGTACTTC.

This clone turned up a few times. The rearrangement uses TRBV2 and TRBJ2-7, with D perhaps TRBD1 (6 bases). Germline V gene lookup returns CDR1 SNHLY and CDR2 FYNNEI. The CDR3 runs to 13 residues. The V and J ends lost 2 bases and 3 bases respectively, with 8 bases between them. CDR3 sequence: CASSEQGIYEQYF. The CDR3 nucleotides read TGTGCCAGCAGTGAACAGGGGATCTACGAGCAGTACTTC.

The V and J genes are TRBV6-2 or TRBV6-3 and TRBJ2-7, with a tentative D call TRBD2 (6 bases). This CDR3 is 13 amino acids long. Germline V gene lookup returns CDR1 MNHEY and CDR2 SVGEGT. V dropped 6 bases and J dropped 2 bases, with 11 bases sitting between them. The CDR3 DNA is TGTGCCAGCAGCAAGGGACTCGCCTACGAGCAGTACTTC. It yields the protein CASSKGLAYEQYF.

The V and J genes are TRBV5-1 and TRBJ2-2, with 7 bases that match TRBD1. J gave up 6 bases and V 2 bases, and 10 bases lay outside the gene matches. In germline, CDR1 is SGHRS, CDR2 YFSETQ. The CDR3 sequence is 16 residues long. CDR3 region: CASSFGTGDNSGELFF. The CDR3 DNA is TGCGCCAGCAGCTTTGGAACAGGGGATAACTCCGGGGAGCTGTTTTTT.

This clone turned up a few times. This rearrangement joins TRBV5-5 to TRBJ1-2; 9 nucleotides align to TRBD1. V lost 4 bases and J lost 6; bases outside the gene matches: 13. Germline assignment: CDR1 SGHKS and CDR2 YYEKEE (reference sequence). The length of the CDR3 is 16 residues. In DNA, the CDR3 is TGTGCCAGCAGCCAATACTCACAGGACAGGGGAAATGGCTACACCTTC. The encoded protein is CASSQYSQDRGNGYTF. Based on the CDR3 plus reference TRBV5-5 and TRBJ1-2, the full variable domain is DAGVTQSPTHLIKTRGQQVTLRCSPISGHKSVSWYQQVLGQGPQFIFQYYEKEERGRGNFPDRFSARQFPNYSSELNVNALLLGDSALYLCASSQYSQDRGNGYTFGSGTRLTVV.

The chain couples TRBV7-2 to TRBJ2-5; a possible D gene is TRBD2 (5 bases). The CDR3 is made up of 17 amino acids. Germline CDR1 and CDR2: SGHTA and FQGNSA. V gave up 4 bases and J gave up 0 bases, with 18 bases separating them. CDR3 nucleotides: TGTGCCAGCAGCTCCATCTTGAGCGGAAAGTACCAAGAGACCCAGTACTTC. Translated: CASSSILSGKYQETQYF.

The sample holds a few counts of this clone. The chain is built from TRBV7-9 and TRBJ1-1; 7 bases fit TRBD1. V shed 5 bases, J shed 5 bases, and the junction held 14 bases outside the gene matches. The CDR3 sequence is 16 residues long. Looked up from germline, CDR1 is SEHNR and CDR2 is FQNEAQ (reference sequence). The CDR3 DNA is TGTGCCAGCAGCCCCTTACGGACAGGTATTATGACTGAAGCTTTCTTT. Encoded protein: CASSPLRTGIMTEAFF.

The chain is built from TRBV4-3 and TRBJ1-2, with TRBD1 matching over 9 bases. V lost 3 bases and J lost 3; bases outside the gene matches: 2. The CDR3 runs 14 residues. Germline V lookup: CDR1 LGHNA, CDR2 YSLEER. The CDR3 DNA follows: TGCGCCAGCAGCCAGCGGACAGGGGACTATGGCTACACCTTC. Its translation is CASSQRTGDYGYTF.

The gene calls are TRBV5-4 and TRBJ1-2; 8 bases are shared with TRBD1. The trim removed 9 bases at V and 2 bases at J, leaving 3 bases unmatched. The length of the CDR3 is 12 residues. Germline V lookup: CDR1 SGHNT, CDR2 YYREEE (reference sequence). CDR3 in amino acids: CATRDRNYGYTF. CDR3 in DNA: TGTGCCACACGGGACAGGAACTATGGCTACACCTTC.

The chain combines TRBV10-2 with TRBJ2-7, with D perhaps TRBD2 (5 bases). The CDR3 has 14 residues. Germline V gene sequence: CDR1 WSHSY, CDR2 SAAADI. The V and J ends lost 0 bases and 2 bases respectively, with 8 bases between them. The CDR3 DNA sequence: TGCGCCAGCAGTGAGTCGAGGGTTCCCTACGAGCAGTACTTC. Translation: CASSESRVPYEQYF.

The chain carries TRBV18 and TRBJ2-1; TRBD1 aligns across 7 bases. The CDR3 extends over 16 amino acids. V dropped 3 bases and J dropped 2; count of bases not matched to a gene: 7. Germline CDR1 and CDR2: KGHSH and LQKENI. The CDR3 DNA reads as TGTGCCAGCTCACCTCCCCGGGACAGAGCCTACAATGAGCAGTTCTTC. It is translated as CASSPPRDRAYNEQFF. The complete variable domain, with remaining parts taken from reference TRBV18 and TRBJ2-1, reads NAGVMQNPRHLVRRRGQEARLRCSPMKGHSHVYWYRQLPEEGLKFMVYLQKENIIDESGMPKERFSAEFPKEGPSILRIQQVVRGDSAAYFCASSPPRDRAYNEQFFGPGTRLTVL.

This chain links TRBV6-6 with TRBJ2-7; D remains unclear. Germline values: CDR1 MNHNY, CDR2 SVGAGI (reference sequence). The CDR3 contains 11 residues. V was clipped by 11 bases and J by 0 bases, with 8 bases between them. The CDR3 nucleotides are TGTGCCGCGGAAAGCTCCTACGAGCAGTACTTC. This sequence encodes CAAESSYEQYF.

The count of this clone is one. The J gene is TRBJ2-7, the V gene TRBV7-9; 9 bases map to TRBD2. The CDR3 has 16 amino acids. CDR1 and CDR2 (germline): SEHNR, FQNEAQ (reference sequence). The junction had 3 bases not matched to a gene; V was cut back by 0 bases and J by 0 bases. The CDR3, as DNA: TGTGCCAGCAGCTTAGCTAGCGGGAGACTCTCCTACGAGCAGTACTTC. The encoded protein is CASSLASGRLSYEQYF.

The table lists this clone with a few counts. The CDR3 DNA reads as TGTGCCAGCAGTGTAAACGCGGTCTACAATGAGCAGTTCTTC. Translated, it gives CASSVNAVYNEQFF. The chain is built from TRBV7-3 and TRBJ2-1, with D unclear. The germline gives CDR1 SGHTA, CDR2 FQGTGA. The V and J ends lost 6 bases and 3 bases respectively, with 12 bases between them. The CDR3 totals 14 residues. The whole variable domain, remainder taken from reference TRBV7-3 and TRBJ2-1, is GAGVSQTPSNKVTEKGKYVELRCDPISGHTALYWYRQSLGQGPEFLIYFQGTGAADDSGLPNDRFFAVRPEGSVSTLKIQRTERGDSAVYLCASSVNAVYNEQFFGPGTRLTVL.

The sample holds a few counts of this clone. DNA of the CDR3: TGTGCCAGTAGCCCCGTCTTTTCCGGGGTAACTGAAGCTTTCTTT. Translating it yields CASSPVFSGVTEAFF. The V and J genes are TRBV19 and TRBJ1-1; no reliable D call. The CDR3 consists of 15 residues. Germline CDR1 and CDR2: LNHDA and SQIVND (reference sequence). V was trimmed by 6 bases and J by 5 bases, leaving 19 bases between them.

This sequence joins TRBV5-7 and TRBJ2-5; TRBD1 agrees at 9 bases. TRBV5-7 is placed among ORFs of uncertain function. The CDR3 length is 17 residues. Losses at the gene ends were 6 bases for V and 3 bases for J; bases not matched to a gene: 15. In DNA form, the CDR3 reads TGTGCCAGCATCTCTAATCTCCGGGACAGGGACAAAGAGACCCAGTACTTC. Its protein is CASISNLRDRDKETQYF.

The chain couples TRBV7-2 to TRBJ1-2, with 7 positions matching TRBD1. Losses at the gene ends were 1 base for V and 2 bases for J; bases not matched to a gene: 10. The CDR3 covers 17 residues. Germline V gene sequence: CDR1 SGHTA, CDR2 FQGNSA. The CDR3 loop is CASSLGSQGVKNYGYTF. In nucleotides, the CDR3 is TGTGCCAGCAGCTTAGGCAGTCAGGGGGTGAAAAACTATGGCTACACCTTC.

V and J are TRBV10-3 and TRBJ2-2, with TRBD1 matching 7 bases. Trimming took 4 bases from V and 1 from J; bases not matched to a gene: 6. Germline V CDR1 and CDR2: ENHRY, SYGVKD. The CDR3 sequence is 16 residues long. CDR3 nucleotide sequence: TGTGCCATCAGTGTCCGGGACAGACTGAACACCGGGGAGCTGTTTTTT. Protein sequence: CAISVRDRLNTGELFF.

The gene calls are TRBV19 and TRBJ2-1, with 7 positions matching TRBD2. Per germline, CDR1 LNHDA and CDR2 SQIVND (reference sequence). The length of the CDR3 is 15 residues. J lost 6 bases, V lost 0 bases, and 5 bases had no gene match. CDR3 DNA sequence: TGTGCCAGTAGTATAGAGGGAGGGTGGGTCAATGAGCAGTTCTTC. Translating gives CASSIEGGWVNEQFF. Full variable domain (outside the CDR3, taken from reference TRBV19 and TRBJ2-1): DGGITQSPKYLFRKEGQNVTLSCEQNLNHDAMYWYRQDPGQGLRLIYYSQIVNDFQKGDIAEGYSVSREKKESFPLTVTSAQKNPTAFYLCASSIEGGWVNEQFFGPGTRLTVL.

This clone was found a few times. The chain links TRBV5-4 to TRBJ2-7; 9 bases match TRBD2. The CDR3 contains 16 residues. Per germline, CDR1 SGHNT and CDR2 YYREEE (reference sequence). Trimming at V came to 4 bases and at J to 5 bases, leaving 13 bases not matched to a gene. The CDR3 nucleotides read TGTGCCAGCAGCCCCGCCTCATCTAGCGGGGAGGACGAGCAGTACTTC. This translates into CASSPASSSGEDEQYF.

This clone has a count of ten or more. The J gene is TRBJ2-5, the V gene TRBV11-3; the match to TRBD2 covers 15 bases. Trimming took 5 bases from V and 1 from J; bases not matched to a gene: 2. The CDR3 has 16 residues. Per the germline V gene, CDR1 is SGHNT and CDR2 is YENEEA. CDR3 in amino acids: CASSLGLAGGQETQYF. The CDR3 DNA is TGTGCCAGCAGCCTGGGACTAGCGGGGGGCCAAGAGACCCAGTACTTC.